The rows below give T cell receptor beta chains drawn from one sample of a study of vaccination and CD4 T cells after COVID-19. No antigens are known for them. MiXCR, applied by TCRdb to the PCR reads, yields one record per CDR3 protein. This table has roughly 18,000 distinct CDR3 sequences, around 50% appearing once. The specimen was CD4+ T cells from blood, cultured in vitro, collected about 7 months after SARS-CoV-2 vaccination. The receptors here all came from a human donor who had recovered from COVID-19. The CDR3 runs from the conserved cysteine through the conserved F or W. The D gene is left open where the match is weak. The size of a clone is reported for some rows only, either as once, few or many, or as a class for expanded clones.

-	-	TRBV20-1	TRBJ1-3	CSAQTTSGNTIYF
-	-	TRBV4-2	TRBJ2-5	CASSQVGGETQYF
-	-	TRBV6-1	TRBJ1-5	CASTFPGNGVGNQPQHF
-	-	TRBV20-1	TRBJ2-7	CSAGKTVYEQYF
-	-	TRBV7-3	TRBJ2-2	CASSLGPGELFF
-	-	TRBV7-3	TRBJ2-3	CASSLLGPITDTQYF
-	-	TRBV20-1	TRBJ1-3	CSARDSWGNTIYF
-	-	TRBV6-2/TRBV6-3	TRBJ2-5	CASRSHLQETQYF
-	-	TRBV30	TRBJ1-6	CAWSRLGVSTNSYNSPLHF
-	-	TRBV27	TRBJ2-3	CASSRTTDTQYF
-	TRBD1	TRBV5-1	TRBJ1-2	CASSFDRGDYGYTF
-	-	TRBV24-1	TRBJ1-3	CATSAPEDGGNTIYF
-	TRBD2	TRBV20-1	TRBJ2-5	CSARPPPAPLAGGTQYF
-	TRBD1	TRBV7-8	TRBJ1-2	CASSRGTGGDGYTF
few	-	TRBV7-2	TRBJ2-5	CASSLVAAAETQYF
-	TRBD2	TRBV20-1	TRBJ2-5	CSVIGTSGMRGETQYF
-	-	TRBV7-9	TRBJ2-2	CASSQGSAGELFF
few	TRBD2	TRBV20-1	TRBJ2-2	CSARASGGAYTGELFF
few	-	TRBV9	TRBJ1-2	CASLPGPHGNGYTF
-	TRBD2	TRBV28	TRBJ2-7	CASSLWGTSSQQYF
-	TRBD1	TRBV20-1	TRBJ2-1	CSAANFQPGQGAYNEQFF
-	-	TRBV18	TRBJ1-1	CASSPSGDLYTEAFF
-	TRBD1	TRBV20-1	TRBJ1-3	CSAQGGNAGNTIYF
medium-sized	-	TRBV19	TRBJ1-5	CASSIIGLKPNQPQHF
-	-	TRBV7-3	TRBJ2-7	CASSLVVHVAGSFYEQYF
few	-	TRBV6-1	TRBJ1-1	CASVGHQTGNTEAFF
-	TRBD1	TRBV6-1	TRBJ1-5	CASSTLSSGQGYQPQHF
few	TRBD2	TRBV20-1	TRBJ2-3	CSVPRGRAADTQYF
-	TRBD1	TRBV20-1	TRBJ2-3	CSARTGSTDTQYF
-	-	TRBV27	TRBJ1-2	CASSPGLGLLGYTF
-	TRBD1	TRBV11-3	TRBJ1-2	CASSQGREGAGYGYTF
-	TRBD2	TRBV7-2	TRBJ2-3	CASSSRLAGGQSQYF
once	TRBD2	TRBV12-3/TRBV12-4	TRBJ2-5	CASRGTTGWTQYF
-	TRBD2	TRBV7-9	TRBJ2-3	CASSLAGLAGVSWTDTQYF
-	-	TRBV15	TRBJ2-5	CATSREHGQETQYF
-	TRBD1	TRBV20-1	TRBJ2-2	CSATHRGTGELFF
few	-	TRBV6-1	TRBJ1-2	CASSHQGNYGYTF
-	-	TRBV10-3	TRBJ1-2	CAISQLFTENYGYTF
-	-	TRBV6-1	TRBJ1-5	CASSAQGDQPQHF
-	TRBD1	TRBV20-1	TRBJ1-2	CSATAGTGENYGYTF
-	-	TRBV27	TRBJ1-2	CASKPNRDPNLNYGYTF
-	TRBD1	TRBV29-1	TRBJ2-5	CSVLTGQETQYF
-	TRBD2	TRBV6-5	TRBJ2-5	CASSYWGTSEETQYF
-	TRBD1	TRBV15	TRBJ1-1	CATSREGRGPEAFF
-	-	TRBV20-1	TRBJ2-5	CSAITTYGSQETQYF
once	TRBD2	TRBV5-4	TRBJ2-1	CASSFAGGPFNEQFF
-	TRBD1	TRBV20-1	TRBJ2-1	CSAGGGQGYNEQFF
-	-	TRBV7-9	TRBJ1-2	CASSRSNGYTF
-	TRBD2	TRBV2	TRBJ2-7	CASTSGDSYEQYF
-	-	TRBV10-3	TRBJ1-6	CAITPTGRPLSYNSPLHF
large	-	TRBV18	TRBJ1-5	CASSQRGQGNQPQHF
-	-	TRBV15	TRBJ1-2	CATSRDWKRSYGYTF
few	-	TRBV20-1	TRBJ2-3	CSAKDSQTDTQYF